The entry below gives a single TCR beta chain sequence along with its context. Germline lookup yields CDR1 SEHNR and CDR2 FQNEAQ (reference sequence). The V and J ends lost 5 bases and 1 base respectively, with 8 bases between them. The CDR3 contains 13 residues. Data came from immunoSEQ multiplex PCR; TCRdb stores just in-frame clones and leaves some out. The data hold 110,000 to 150,000 clones, with around nine tenths observed a single time. The data derive from a study of blood T cell repertoires in COVID-19. The origin of this receptor is a human donor in a cohort sampled during active COVID-19. Sequenced material: peripheral blood. This chain uses TRBV7-9 with TRBJ1-1; no firm D call. The CDR3 DNA is TGTGCCAGCAGCACACAGAGGAACACTGAAGCTTTCTTT. This codes for CASSTQRNTEAFF.